The rows below give T cell receptor beta chains drawn from one sample of a study of beta chain features in type 1 diabetes. The data were produced by immunoSEQ multiplex PCR, yet TCRdb's version contains in-frame clones alone and is incomplete. The sample lists roughly 41,000 clones, about half occurring once. Material for sequencing was central memory CD4+ T cells from blood. The receptor set was obtained from a woman between 18 and 29 years old in good health. CDR3s leave out the opening cysteine and the closing phenylalanine or tryptophan.

TRBV5-1	TRBJ1-1	ASSLDGTGTTEAF
TRBV6-5	TRBJ1-2	ASSYQGANYGYT
TRBV20-1	TRBJ2-7	SARSREQY
TRBV28	TRBJ1-4	ASSPQPGSANEKLF
TRBV19	TRBJ2-6	ASRKRAKSSGANVLT
TRBV19	TRBJ1-1	ASRAGGSNTEAF
TRBV2	TRBJ2-5	ASSESGGRGETQY
TRBV7-9	TRBJ1-2	ASSPRRSNYGYT
TRBV18	TRBJ2-5	ASSPPERQETQY
TRBV30	TRBJ1-1	AWAGDRIEAF
TRBV5-1	TRBJ1-1	ASSLREGTEAF
TRBV7-7	TRBJ2-2	ASSAGLTGELF
TRBV5-1	TRBJ2-1	ASSLRTAYNEQF
TRBV6-1	TRBJ1-5	ASSEAGTARGPQH
TRBV6-4	TRBJ1-2	ASSDASADYGYT
TRBV5-4	TRBJ2-1	ASSFRLAGDNEQF
TRBV10-3	TRBJ2-1	AISRDRAYNEQF
TRBV5-6	TRBJ2-7	ASSLGQGPHEQY
TRBV29-1	TRBJ1-1	SVGEGAHGGTEAF
TRBV10-3	TRBJ1-4	ARGTGRNEKLF
TRBV10-3	TRBJ2-3	AISDNQGGTDTQY
TRBV10-2	TRBJ1-6	ASSESGQGRSPLH
TRBV18	TRBJ2-7	ASSPGLAGAEGPLYEQY
TRBV11-2	TRBJ2-1	ASSFGTVRYNEQF
TRBV18	TRBJ2-5	ASSPNAGAQETQY
TRBV9	TRBJ2-3	ASSLGRGWTDTQY
TRBV29-1	TRBJ2-1	SMVAVSFGEQF
TRBV10-3	TRBJ2-5	AINRRTEETQY
TRBV11-2	TRBJ2-3	ASSLDRGDTQY
TRBV7-9	TRBJ2-2	ASSLNTGELF
TRBV5-1	TRBJ1-6	ASSLGSSYNSPLH
TRBV28	TRBJ2-7	ASSYTSGRPTYEQY
TRBV21-1	TRBJ2-1	ASSRAQHNEQF
TRBV15	TRBJ1-2	ATSRSRVSPYGYT
TRBV7-9	TRBJ1-1	ASRRTGVSRLNTEAF
TRBV5-6	TRBJ1-1	ASSDDKGNTEAF
TRBV5-1	TRBJ1-1	ASSQSGDGTEAF
TRBV5-1	TRBJ2-1	ASSWGQNNEQF
TRBV6-1	TRBJ1-1	ASSDRVNTEAF
TRBV27	TRBJ1-5	ASSLGQGPNQPQH
TRBV20-1	TRBJ2-1	SARNRDEQF
TRBV5-1	TRBJ2-1	ASRQEGRHNEQF
TRBV29-1	TRBJ2-2	SVAAGTGYTGELF
TRBV18	TRBJ1-2	ASSMGLQGIYGYT
TRBV6-1	TRBJ2-3	ASSEQWGPGDTQY
TRBV7-2	TRBJ2-7	ASSLYGTGYEQY
TRBV15	TRBJ1-3	ATSRPGQKSSGNTIY
TRBV19	TRBJ1-2	ASAGNGYT
TRBV5-8	TRBJ2-5	ASSLGSGLAEETQY
TRBV9	TRBJ2-5	ASSVGGGGVQETQY
TRBV28	TRBJ2-5	ASSLGGQETQY
TRBV27	TRBJ1-1	ASSTSRGLNTEAF
TRBV25-1	TRBJ2-1	ASSSGTSGGSSYNEQF